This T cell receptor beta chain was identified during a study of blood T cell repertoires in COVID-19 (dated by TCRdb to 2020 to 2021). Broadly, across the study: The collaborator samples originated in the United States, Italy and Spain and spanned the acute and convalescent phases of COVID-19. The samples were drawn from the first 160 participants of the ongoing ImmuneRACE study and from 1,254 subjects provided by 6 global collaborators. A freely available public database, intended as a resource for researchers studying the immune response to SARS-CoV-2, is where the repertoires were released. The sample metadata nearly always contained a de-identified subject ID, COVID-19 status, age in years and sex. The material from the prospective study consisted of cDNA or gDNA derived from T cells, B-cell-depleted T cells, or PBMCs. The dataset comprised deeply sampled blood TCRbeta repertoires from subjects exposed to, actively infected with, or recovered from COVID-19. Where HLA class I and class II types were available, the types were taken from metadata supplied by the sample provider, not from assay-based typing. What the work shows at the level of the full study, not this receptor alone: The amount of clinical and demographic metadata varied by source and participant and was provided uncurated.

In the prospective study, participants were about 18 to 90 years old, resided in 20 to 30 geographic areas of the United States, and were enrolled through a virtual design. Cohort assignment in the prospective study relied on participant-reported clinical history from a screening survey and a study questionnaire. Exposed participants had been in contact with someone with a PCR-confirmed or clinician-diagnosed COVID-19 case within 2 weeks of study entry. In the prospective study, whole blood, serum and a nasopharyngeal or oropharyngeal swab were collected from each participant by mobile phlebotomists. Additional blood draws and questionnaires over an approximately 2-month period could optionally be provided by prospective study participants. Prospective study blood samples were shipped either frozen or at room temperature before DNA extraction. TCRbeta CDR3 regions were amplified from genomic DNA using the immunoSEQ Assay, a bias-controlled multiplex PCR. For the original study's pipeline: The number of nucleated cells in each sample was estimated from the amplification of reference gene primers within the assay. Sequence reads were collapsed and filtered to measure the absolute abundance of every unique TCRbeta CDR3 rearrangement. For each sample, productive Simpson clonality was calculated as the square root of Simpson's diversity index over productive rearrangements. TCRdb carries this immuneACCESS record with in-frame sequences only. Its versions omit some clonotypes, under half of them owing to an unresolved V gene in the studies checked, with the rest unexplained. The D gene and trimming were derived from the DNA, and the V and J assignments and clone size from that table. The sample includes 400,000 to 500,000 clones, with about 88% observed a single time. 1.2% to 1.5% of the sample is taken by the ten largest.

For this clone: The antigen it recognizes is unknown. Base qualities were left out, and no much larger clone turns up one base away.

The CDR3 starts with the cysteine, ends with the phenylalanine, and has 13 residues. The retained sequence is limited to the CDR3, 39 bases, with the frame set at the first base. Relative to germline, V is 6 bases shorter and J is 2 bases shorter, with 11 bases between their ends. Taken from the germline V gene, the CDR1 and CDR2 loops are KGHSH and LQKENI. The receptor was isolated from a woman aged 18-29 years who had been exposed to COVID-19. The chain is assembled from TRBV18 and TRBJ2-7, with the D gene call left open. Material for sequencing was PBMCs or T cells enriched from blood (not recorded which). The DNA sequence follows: TGTGCCAGCTCCCCTACTTCAACCTACGAGCAGTACTTC. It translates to CASSPTSTYEQYF.